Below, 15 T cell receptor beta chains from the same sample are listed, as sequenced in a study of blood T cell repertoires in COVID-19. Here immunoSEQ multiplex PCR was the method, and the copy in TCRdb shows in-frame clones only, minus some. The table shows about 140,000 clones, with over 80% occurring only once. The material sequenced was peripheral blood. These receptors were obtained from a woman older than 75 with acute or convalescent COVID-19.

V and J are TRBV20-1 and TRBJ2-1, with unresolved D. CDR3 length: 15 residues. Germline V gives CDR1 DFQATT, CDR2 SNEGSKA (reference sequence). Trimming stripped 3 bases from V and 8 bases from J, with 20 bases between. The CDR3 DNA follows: TGCAGTGCTAGTGGAGCTAGATCTCGACGCGATGAGCAGTTCTTC. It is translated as CSASGARSRRDEQFF.

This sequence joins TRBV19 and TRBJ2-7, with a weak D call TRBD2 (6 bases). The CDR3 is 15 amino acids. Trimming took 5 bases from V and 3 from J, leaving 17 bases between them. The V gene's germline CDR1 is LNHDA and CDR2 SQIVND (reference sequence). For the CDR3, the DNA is TGTGCCAGTAGTCCCACCGGGACTGATTACTACGAGCAGTACTTC. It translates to CASSPTGTDYYEQYF.

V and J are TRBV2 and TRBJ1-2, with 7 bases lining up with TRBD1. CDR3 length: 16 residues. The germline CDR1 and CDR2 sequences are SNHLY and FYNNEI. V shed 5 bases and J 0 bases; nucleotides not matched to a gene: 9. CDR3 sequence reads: CASSPTGALPNYGYTF. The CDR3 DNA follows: TGTGCCAGCAGTCCCACAGGGGCGCTACCTAACTATGGCTACACCTTC. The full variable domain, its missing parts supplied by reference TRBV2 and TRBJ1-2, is EPEVTQTPSHQVTQMGQEVILRCVPISNHLYFYWYRQILGQKVEFLVSFYNNEISEKSEIFDDQFSVERPDGSNFTLKIRSTKLEDSAMYFCASSPTGALPNYGYTFGSGTRLTVV.

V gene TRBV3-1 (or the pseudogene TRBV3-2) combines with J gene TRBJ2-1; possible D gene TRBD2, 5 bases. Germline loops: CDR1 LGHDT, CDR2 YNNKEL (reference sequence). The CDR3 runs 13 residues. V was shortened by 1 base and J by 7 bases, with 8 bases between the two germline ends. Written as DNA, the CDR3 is TGTGCCAGCAGCCAAGGTGGACTGAATGAGCAGTTCTTC. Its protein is CASSQGGLNEQFF.

Here the CDR3 DNA reads TGTGCCAGCTCTAACTCAGGCATGAACACTGAAGCTTTCTTT. Translation: CASSNSGMNTEAFF. The V and J genes are TRBV18 and TRBJ1-1; D is ambiguous. The CDR3 contains 14 residues. Per the germline V gene, CDR1 is KGHSH and CDR2 is LQKENI. Trimming shortened V by 6 bases and J by 0 bases, and 11 bases separated the two germline ends.

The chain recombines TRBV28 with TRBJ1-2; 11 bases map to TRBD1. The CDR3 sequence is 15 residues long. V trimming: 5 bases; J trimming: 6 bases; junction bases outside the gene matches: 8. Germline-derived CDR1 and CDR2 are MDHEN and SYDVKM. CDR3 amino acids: CASSRFGDRGDGYTF. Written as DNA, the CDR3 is TGTGCCAGCAGTCGTTTCGGGGACAGGGGGGATGGCTACACCTTC.

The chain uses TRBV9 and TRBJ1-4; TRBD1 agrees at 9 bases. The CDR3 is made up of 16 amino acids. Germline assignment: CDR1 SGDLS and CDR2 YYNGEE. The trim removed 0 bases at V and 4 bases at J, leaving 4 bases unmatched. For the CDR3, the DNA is TGTGCCAGCAGCGTAGGTTCGGGACAGGGTAATGAAAAACTGTTTTTT. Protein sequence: CASSVGSGQGNEKLFF.

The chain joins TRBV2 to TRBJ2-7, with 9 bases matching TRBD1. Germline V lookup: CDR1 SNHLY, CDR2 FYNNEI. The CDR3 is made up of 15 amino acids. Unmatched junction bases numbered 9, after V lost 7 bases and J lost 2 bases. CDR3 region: CASKPRDRETYEQYF. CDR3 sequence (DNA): TGTGCCAGCAAGCCCCGGGACAGGGAGACCTACGAGCAGTACTTC.

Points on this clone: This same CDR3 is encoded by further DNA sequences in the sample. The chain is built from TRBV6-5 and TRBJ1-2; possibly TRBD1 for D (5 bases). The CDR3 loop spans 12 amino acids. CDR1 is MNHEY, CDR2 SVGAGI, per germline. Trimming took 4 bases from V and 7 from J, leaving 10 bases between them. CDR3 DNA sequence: TGTGCCAGCAGTTCCGGGGGTCGTGGCTACACCTTC. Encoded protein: CASSSGGRGYTF.

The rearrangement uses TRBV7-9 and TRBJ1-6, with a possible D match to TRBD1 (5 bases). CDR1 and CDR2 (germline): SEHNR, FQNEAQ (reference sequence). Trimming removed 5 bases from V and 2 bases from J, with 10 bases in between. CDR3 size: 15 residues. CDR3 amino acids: CASSPTDTYNSPLHF. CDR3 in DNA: TGTGCCAGCAGCCCTACGGACACCTATAATTCACCCCTCCACTTT.

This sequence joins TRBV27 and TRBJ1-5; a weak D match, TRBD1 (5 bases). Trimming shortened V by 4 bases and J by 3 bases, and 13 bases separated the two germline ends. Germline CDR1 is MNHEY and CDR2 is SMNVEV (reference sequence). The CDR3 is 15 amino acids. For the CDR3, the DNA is TGTGCCAGCAGTTCGAGTGGGGGGTCCAATCAGCCCCAGCATTTT. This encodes CASSSSGGSNQPQHF.

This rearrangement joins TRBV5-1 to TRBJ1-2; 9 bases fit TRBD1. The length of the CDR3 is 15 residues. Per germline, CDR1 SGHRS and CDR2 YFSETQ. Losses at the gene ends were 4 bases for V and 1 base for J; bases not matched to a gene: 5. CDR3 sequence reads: CASSRGTGNNYGYTF. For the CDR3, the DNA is TGCGCCAGCAGCCGAGGGACAGGGAATAACTATGGCTACACCTTC.

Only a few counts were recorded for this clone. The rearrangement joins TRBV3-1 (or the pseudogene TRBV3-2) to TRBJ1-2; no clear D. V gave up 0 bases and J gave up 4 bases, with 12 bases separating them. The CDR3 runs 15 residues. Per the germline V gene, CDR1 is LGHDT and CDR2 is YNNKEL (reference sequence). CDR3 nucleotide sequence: TGTGCCAGCAGCCAAGATGAGGAGAATGGCTATGGCTACACCTTC. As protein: CASSQDEENGYGYTF.

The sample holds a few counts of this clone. In DNA form, the CDR3 reads TGTGCCAGCAGCGTGTACGGGGATCCTGGAAACACCATATATTTT. It codes for CASSVYGDPGNTIYF. The chain joins TRBV9 to TRBJ1-3; D uncertain. The ends were cut back, 2 bases at V and 2 bases at J, with 11 bases in the middle. Germline V gene lookup returns CDR1 SGDLS and CDR2 YYNGEE. The CDR3 runs 15 residues.

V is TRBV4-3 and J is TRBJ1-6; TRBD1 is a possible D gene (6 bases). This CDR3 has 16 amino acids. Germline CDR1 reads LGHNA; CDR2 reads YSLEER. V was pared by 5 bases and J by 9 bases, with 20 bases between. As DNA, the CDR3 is TGCGCCAGCAGCATCCGGGACACCCAAGGGGGTTCACCCCTCCACTTT. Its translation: CASSIRDTQGGSPLHF.